Following are 15 T cell receptor beta chains from one sample sequenced in a study of T cells in Graves' hyperthyroidism and ophthalmopathy. Using RNA transcripts as the source, TCR beta CDR3 regions were amplified. The TCR CDR3 was amplified in a first-round RT-PCR using the HTBI primer set. One entry per CDR3 protein results from TCRdb running MiXCR on the multiplex PCR reads. The sample consists of more than 550,000 distinct CDR3 sequences, 40% to 55% of them appearing once. Sample: peripheral blood or thyroid tissue (not recorded which). These receptors originate from an adult man with Graves' disease, either hyperthyroidism or ophthalmopathy (not recorded which).

This chain joins TRBV7-2 and TRBJ1-6; D perhaps matches TRBD1 (5 bases). Germline V gene sequence: CDR1 SGHTA, CDR2 FQGNSA. The CDR3 is made up of 15 amino acids. V lost 5 bases, J lost 3 bases, and 11 bases lay in between. The CDR3 spells CASSGSGSYNSPLHF. The DNA of the CDR3 is TGTGCCAGCAGCGGTTCAGGGAGCTATAATTCACCCCTCCACTTT.

The rearrangement joins TRBV20-1 to TRBJ2-7; TRBD2 aligns across 10 bases. The CDR3 is made up of 15 amino acids. Per the germline V gene, CDR1 is DFQATT and CDR2 is SNEGSKA (reference sequence). The V and J ends lost 4 bases and 2 bases, in that order; junction bases with no gene match: 8. The CDR3 reads CSAILAGDRPYEQYF. The CDR3 nucleotides read TGCAGTGCTATCCTAGCGGGGGACCGTCCCTACGAGCAGTACTTC.

This clonotype has ten or more counts. The DNA for the CDR3 is TGTGCCAGCAGCCACGACAGGGCTGGCTACACCTTC. Translation gives CASSHDRAGYTF. The gene calls are TRBV7-8 and TRBJ1-2, with 7 bases matching TRBD1. Germline V lookup: CDR1 SGHVS, CDR2 FQNEAQ. This CDR3 region has 12 residues. Trimming at V came to 5 bases and at J to 7 bases, leaving 4 bases not matched to a gene.

This clonotype was detected many times. This chain uses TRBV15 with TRBJ2-5, with TRBD1 matching 9 bases. Trimming took 5 bases from V and 5 from J; bases not matched to a gene: 6. Per the germline V gene, CDR1 is LNHNV and CDR2 is YYDKDF (reference sequence). The CDR3 totals 14 residues. The chain's CDR3 is CATSGDRGAETQYF. CDR3 nucleotides: TGTGCCACCAGCGGTGACAGGGGGGCGGAGACCCAGTACTTC.

As to this clonotype: The final CDR3 position lacks the conserved phenylalanine or tryptophan, pointing to a likely read error. The DNA is omitted, as the CDR3 cannot be located on it reliably, and the CDR3 follows TCRdb's listing. This chain joins TRBV5-1 and TRBJ2-5; the DNA was not compared with TRBD1, the D call given in the table. The CDR3 is 10 amino acids long, termini counted. Germline V gives CDR1 SGHRS, CDR2 YFSETQ. CDR3: CASSLSGQGR.

Many counts were recorded for this clonotype. The rearrangement uses TRBV29-1 and TRBJ1-2, with 7 bases lining up with TRBD1. The CDR3 extends over 14 amino acids. The J segment lost 2 bases and the V segment lost 5 bases, leaving 8 bases of the junction unmatched. Germline V CDR1 and CDR2: SQVTM, ANQGSEA. Written as DNA, the CDR3 is TGCAGCGTTATCTCAGGGGGACGGAACTATGGCTACACCTTC. This codes for CSVISGGRNYGYTF. Full variable domain (missing parts from reference TRBV29-1 and TRBJ1-2): SAVISQKPSRDICQRGTSLTIQCQVDSQVTMMFWYRQQPGQSLTLIATANQGSEATYESGFVIDKFPISRPNLTFSTLTVSNMSPEDSSIYLCSVISGGRNYGYTFGSGTRLTVV.

This clonotype was picked up many times. The chain is built from TRBV20-1 and TRBJ2-2; D perhaps matches TRBD2 (6 bases). V was cut by 0 bases and J by 4 bases, with 12 bases left in between. The V gene's germline CDR1 is DFQATT and CDR2 SNEGSKA (reference sequence). The CDR3 is 15 amino acids. In nucleotides, the CDR3 is TGCAGTGCTAGAGATCACGGGGGAGGCACCGGGGAGCTGTTTTTT. This translates into CSARDHGGGTGELFF.

This clonotype has more than one count but fewer than ten. The J gene is TRBJ1-4, the V gene TRBV2, with 10 nucleotides matching TRBD1. Germline values: CDR1 SNHLY, CDR2 FYNNEI. The CDR3 totals 15 residues. V lost 6 bases to trimming and J lost 4 bases; unmatched junction nucleotides: 5. CDR3 in amino acids: CASRTDRGGNEKLFF. CDR3 bases: TGTGCCAGCAGAACGGACAGGGGGGGTAATGAAAAACTGTTTTTT.

The sample holds one count of this clonotype. V gene TRBV7-9 combines with J gene TRBJ1-5; 7 bases agree with TRBD1. V was clipped by 4 bases and J by 2 bases; unmatched bases: 8. This CDR3 comprises 16 residues. Germline CDR1 reads SEHNR; CDR2 reads FQNEAQ (reference sequence). As DNA, the CDR3 is TGTGCCAGCAGCTCGGCGAGAACAGGGGGCAATCAGCCCCAGCATTTT. This encodes CASSSARTGGNQPQHF.

This clonotype has just a few counts. The chain has TRBV6-1 and TRBJ2-7; 7 bases align to TRBD2. Germline CDR1 and CDR2: MNHNS and SASEGT. The CDR3 consists of 15 residues. Trimming at V came to 5 bases and at J to 2 bases, leaving 9 bases not matched to a gene. CDR3 region: CASSYSGLVPYEQYF. CDR3 nucleotide sequence: TGTGCCAGCAGTTACTCAGGACTAGTCCCCTACGAGCAGTACTTC.

The DNA for the CDR3 is TGTGCCAGCAGGACAGGTGGAGATGAAAAACTGTTTTTT. Its protein is CASRTGGDEKLFF. This chain links TRBV2 with TRBJ1-4; maybe TRBD1 (6 bases). CDR1 is SNHLY, CDR2 FYNNEI, per germline. The CDR3 runs 13 residues. With 6 bases removed from V and 6 bases from J, the gap between germline ends came to 11 bases.

This clonotype was recorded once. The chain couples TRBV25-1 to TRBJ2-7; D might be TRBD2 (6 bases). The germline V gene encodes CDR1 MGHDK and CDR2 SYGVNS. Trimming shortened V by 3 bases and J by 12 bases, and 21 bases separated the two germline ends. The CDR3 length is 14 residues. In nucleotides, the CDR3 is TGTGCCAGCAGTGACCTCTCCCCCTCGGGGACTCGGTACTTC. Amino acid sequence: CASSDLSPSGTRYF.

This clonotype was observed at least ten times. The chain joins TRBV25-1 to TRBJ1-4, with a tentative D call TRBD1 (5 bases). The germline V gene has CDR1 MGHDK and CDR2 SYGVNS. Deletions cut 0 bases from V and 15 bases from J, with 14 bases between. There are 13 residues in the CDR3. In nucleotides, the CDR3 is TGTGCCAGCAGTGAATACGGGAGATGGGGGTTGTTTTTT. Translation gives CASSEYGRWGLFF.

This chain joins TRBV20-1 and TRBJ1-1, with D unresolved. This CDR3 spans 11 amino acids. The V end was cut by 4 bases, the J end by 8 bases, with 11 bases between. Per germline, CDR1 DFQATT and CDR2 SNEGSKA (reference sequence). The CDR3 DNA is TGCAGTGCTAACCGGGCCTACGAAGCTTTCTTT. This gives the protein CSANRAYEAFF.

This clonotype was seen ten or more times. The chain links TRBV10-3 to TRBJ1-1; TRBD1 is a possible D gene (5 bases). The CDR3 totals 13 residues. Per germline, CDR1 ENHRY and CDR2 SYGVKD. V lost 2 bases and J 7 bases, leaving 11 bases between the germline ends. CDR3 amino acids: CAISEDSPSEAFF. The CDR3 DNA reads TGTGCCATCAGTGAGGACAGCCCGAGTGAAGCTTTCTTT.